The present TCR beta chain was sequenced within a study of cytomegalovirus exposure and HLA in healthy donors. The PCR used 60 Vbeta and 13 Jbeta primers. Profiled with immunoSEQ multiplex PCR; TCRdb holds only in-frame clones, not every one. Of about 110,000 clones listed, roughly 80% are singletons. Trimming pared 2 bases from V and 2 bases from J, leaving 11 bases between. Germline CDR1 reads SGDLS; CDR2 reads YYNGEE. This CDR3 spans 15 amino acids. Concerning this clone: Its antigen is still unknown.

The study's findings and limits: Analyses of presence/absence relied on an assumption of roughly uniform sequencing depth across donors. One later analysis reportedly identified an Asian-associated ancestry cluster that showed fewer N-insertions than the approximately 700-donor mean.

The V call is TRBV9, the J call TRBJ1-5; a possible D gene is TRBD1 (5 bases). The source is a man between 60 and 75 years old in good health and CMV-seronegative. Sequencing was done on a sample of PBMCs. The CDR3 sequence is CASSVTGDRNQPQHF. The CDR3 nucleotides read TGTGCCAGCAGCGTGACGGGGGATCGCAATCAGCCCCAGCATTTT. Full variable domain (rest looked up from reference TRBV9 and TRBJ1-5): DSGVTQTPKHLITATGQRVTLRCSPRSGDLSVYWYQQSLDQGLQFLIQYYNGEERAKGNILERFSAQQFPDLHSELNLSSLELGDSALYFCASSVTGDRNQPQHFGDGTRLSIL.